Listed here is a single T cell receptor beta chain. The authors sequenced TCR beta from blood CD8+ and CD4+ T cells. The data derive from a study of CD8 T cells in Susac syndrome. It was with random hexamers that about 0.45 to 1 ug RNA was reverse transcribed. TCRdb recomputed calls from the immunoSEQ multiplex PCR reads with MiXCR, one row per CDR3 protein. The data show roughly 250,000 distinct CDR3 sequences, with about 96% seen just once and 0.08% to 0.11% held by the top ten. The specimen was CD4+ T cells from PBMCs. The clonotype was recovered from a human donor with Susac syndrome.

The CDR3 region is CASSYSSWGGELFF. CDR3 coding DNA: TGTGCCAGCAGTTACTCGAGTTGGGGCGGGGAGCTGTTTTTT. The chain recombines TRBV6-5 with TRBJ2-2; D not resolved. Germline CDR1 MNHEY, CDR2 SVGAGI. The CDR3 has 14 amino acids. Trimming took 0 bases from V and 7 from J, leaving 9 bases between them.